The 22 T cell receptor beta chains presented below share a single source sample, sequenced in a study of regulatory T cells in long-lasting Graves disease. The time point denotes: newly diagnosed GD, antithyroid drugs for less than 3 months. RNA from PBMCs was the source of the TCR library. Arm-PCR of CDR3 regions and iRepertoire HTBI primers were the basis on which TCR beta libraries were built. TCRdb re-called the multiplex PCR reads with MiXCR, one entry per CDR3 protein. The sample has a few hundred thousand distinct CDR3 sequences; around 15% are singletons. This sample was also put to use in a study of T cells in Graves' hyperthyroidism and ophthalmopathy.

Sequencing was performed on peripheral blood mononuclear cells (PBMCs), taken at new diagnosis, from a patient treated with antithyroid drugs. All receptors come from a young woman with Graves disease.

About this clonotype itself: The germline gene is not matched at one end of the junction; a read error may be the cause. The rearrangement links TRBV9 to TRBJ1-2, with unresolved D. Germline V gives CDR1 SGDLS, CDR2 YYNGEE. This CDR3 has 13 amino acids. The CDR3 reads CAGSVVLGGGYTF. CDR3 in DNA: TGTGCCGGCAGCGTAGTTCTGGGAGGCGGCTACACCTTC.

The rearrangement joins TRBV19 to TRBJ2-1, with 10 bases matching TRBD2. The CDR3 loop spans 15 amino acids. Germline-derived CDR1 and CDR2 are LNHDA and SQIVND (reference sequence). Trimming took 5 bases from V and 7 from J; bases not matched to a gene: 8. This chain's CDR3 is CASSPLAGEINEQFF. CDR3 sequence (DNA): TGTGCCAGTAGTCCTCTAGCGGGAGAAATAAATGAGCAGTTCTTC.

This clonotype was seen more than once but under ten times. V is TRBV5-4 and J is TRBJ2-7; 7 nucleotides line up with TRBD2. The CDR3 loop spans 14 amino acids. With V trimmed by 4 bases and J by 2 bases, 6 bases remained unmatched. Germline loops: CDR1 SGHNT, CDR2 YYREEE (reference sequence). The CDR3 DNA is TGTGCCAGCAGCCCGAGCGGGGCTCCCTACGAGCAGTACTTC. This sequence encodes CASSPSGAPYEQYF. Full variable domain (missing parts from reference TRBV5-4 and TRBJ2-7): ETGVTQSPTHLIKTRGQQVTLRCSSQSGHNTVSWYQQALGQGPQFIFQYYREEENGRGNFPPRFSGLQFPNYSSELNVNALELDDSALYLCASSPSGAPYEQYFGPGTRLTVT.

As concerns this clonotype: A much bigger clone sits one base away, suggesting this may be a read error. CDR3 DNA: TGTGCCAGCAGCAGGGACAGGGGGCAGGACGAGCAGTACTTC. Its protein is CASSRDRGQDEQYF. This chain uses TRBV7-9 with TRBJ2-7; 12 nucleotides align to TRBD1. The J segment lost 5 bases and the V segment lost 5 bases, leaving 4 bases of the junction unmatched. Germline CDR1 SEHNR, CDR2 FQNEAQ (reference sequence). This CDR3 region has 14 residues.

Note on this clonotype: A much larger clone lies a single base off, so this may be a read error. The chain is built from TRBV3-1 and TRBJ2-1; possible D gene TRBD2, 7 bases. The CDR3 length is 16 residues. Germline assignment: CDR1 LGHDT and CDR2 YNNKEL (reference sequence). The CDR3 sequence: CTSSDRRGGTYNEQFF. Here the CDR3 DNA reads TGTACCAGCAGCGACCGAAGGGGGGGGACTTACAATGAGCAGTTCTTC.

This clonotype has just one count. A much larger clone differs by one base, so this may be a read error. The chain has TRBV9 and TRBJ2-7; D tentatively reads TRBD1 or TRBD2 (5 bases each). This CDR3 comprises 16 residues. With 0 bases removed from V and 7 bases from J, the gap between germline ends came to 20 bases. CDR1 SGDLS and CDR2 YYNGEE come from the germline V gene. The CDR3 region has the DNA TGTGCCAGCAGCGTAGCGGGGACCAGTAATCTGGTAGAGCAGTACTTC. Translating it yields CASSVAGTSNLVEQYF.

This clonotype has at least ten counts. V and J are TRBV7-9 and TRBJ1-1; D remains ambiguous. Germline V gene lookup returns CDR1 SEHNR and CDR2 FQNEAQ (reference sequence). The V gene lost 8 bases and the J gene lost 4 bases, with 8 bases spanning the gap. The CDR3 has 11 residues. The CDR3 DNA reads as TGTGCCAGCCGAGGAATCACTGAAGCTTTCTTT. It encodes CASRGITEAFF. The variable domain in full, with the rest retrieved from reference TRBV7-9 and TRBJ1-1, is DTGVSQNPRHKITKRGQNVTFRCDPISEHNRLYWYRQTLGQGPEFLTYFQNEAQLEKSRLLSDRFSAERPKGSFSTLEIQRTEQGDSAMYLCASRGITEAFFGQGTRLTVV.

This clonotype came up many times. The V and J genes are TRBV28 and TRBJ1-6; no firm D call. Trimming took off 3 bases at V and 10 bases at J, with 7 bases between the two ends. The CDR3 runs to 12 residues. The V gene's germline CDR1 is MDHEN and CDR2 SYDVKM. This CDR3 is CASSFIPSPLHF. DNA for the CDR3: TGTGCCAGCAGTTTTATCCCCTCACCCCTCCACTTT.

Many counts were recorded for this clonotype. The genes are TRBV20-1 and TRBJ2-5, with TRBD2 as a possible D gene (5 bases). The CDR3 spans 14 residues. Trimming took 0 bases from V and 5 from J, leaving 13 bases between them. The germline CDR1 and CDR2 sequences are DFQATT and SNEGSKA (reference sequence). The CDR3 region is CSARDLTGYETQYF. In DNA, the CDR3 is TGCAGTGCTAGAGATCTTACGGGGTATGAGACCCAGTACTTC.

This clonotype was picked up a small number of times. With a much larger clone just one base away, this may be a read error. The chain's CDR3 is CASSPQGGTSYNEQFF. CDR3 DNA: TGTGCCAGCAGCCCCCAGGGCGGGACTTCGTACAATGAGCAGTTCTTC. The chain couples TRBV7-3 to TRBJ2-1, with D possibly matching TRBD2 (6 bases). Per the germline V gene, CDR1 is SGHTA and CDR2 is FQGTGA. This CDR3 contains 16 residues. Trimming removed 5 bases from V and 4 bases from J, with 18 bases in between.

This clonotype was recorded a few times. The V and J genes are TRBV20-1 and TRBJ2-5; D unresolved. Deletions cut 2 bases from V and 5 bases from J, with 6 bases between. The germline V gene encodes CDR1 DFQATT and CDR2 SNEGSKA (reference sequence). This CDR3 is 11 amino acids long. The CDR3 bases are TGCAGTGCTAGACTGCGGGAGACCCAGTACTTC. This encodes CSARLRETQYF.

This clonotype was seen many times. The chain employs TRBV12-5 and TRBJ2-5, with 7 bases aligning to TRBD1. With 5 bases clipped from V and 2 bases from J, the junction kept 5 bases outside the gene matches. The CDR3 runs 14 residues. Germline lookup yields CDR1 LGHNT and CDR2 FRNRAP. CDR3 amino acids: CASGLGQPQETQYF. The CDR3 region has the DNA TGTGCTAGTGGTCTGGGACAGCCGCAAGAGACCCAGTACTTC. The entire variable domain, with the rest obtained from reference TRBV12-5 and TRBJ2-5, is as follows: DARVTQTPRHKVTEMGQEVTMRCQPILGHNTVFWYRQTMMQGLELLAYFRNRAPLDDSGMPKDRFSAEMPDATLATLKIQPSEPRDSAVYFCASGLGQPQETQYFGPGTRLLVL.

This clonotype was detected a few times. V usage is TRBV20-1 and J usage is TRBJ2-1; unclear D gene. The germline V and J ends were trimmed by 1 base and 0 bases, with 13 bases remaining between them. The CDR3 spans 16 residues. Per germline, CDR1 DFQATT and CDR2 SNEGSKA (reference sequence). The CDR3 coding sequence is TGCAGTGCTAGAGCTCTTGCGAGTAACTCCTACAATGAGCAGTTCTTC. This encodes CSARALASNSYNEQFF.

This clonotype was detected ten times or more. This chain links TRBV5-5 with TRBJ1-1, with 7 bases fitting TRBD1. Losses at the gene ends were 2 bases for V and 1 base for J; bases not matched to a gene: 5. The CDR3 contains 15 residues. Germline CDR1 and CDR2: SGHKS and YYEKEE (reference sequence). The CDR3 bases are TGTGCCAGCAGCTTCAGGGGGGTTCAGAACACTGAAGCTTTCTTT. Translation gives CASSFRGVQNTEAFF.

This clonotype was counted many times. This sequence joins TRBV20-1 and TRBJ2-5, with 8 bases matching TRBD2. Germline-derived CDR1 and CDR2 are DFQATT and SNEGSKA (reference sequence). V trimming: 1 base; J trimming: 5 bases; junction bases outside the gene matches: 6. The CDR3 extends over 14 amino acids. In DNA, the CDR3 is TGCAGTGCTAGAGTGGGACTAGGGGGGGAGACCCAGTACTTC. Its protein product is CSARVGLGGETQYF.

This clonotype was recorded many times. This chain links TRBV2 with TRBJ2-1; D ambiguous. Germline V gene sequence: CDR1 SNHLY, CDR2 FYNNEI. The V end lost 5 bases, the J end lost 3 bases, and 11 bases lay between the germline ends. CDR3 length equals 14 residues. The CDR3 reads CASSTTPLYNEQFF. The CDR3, as DNA: TGTGCCAGCAGTACAACCCCTCTCTACAATGAGCAGTTCTTC.

With respect to this clonotype: Just one base apart from a much larger clone, this may be a read error. The rearrangement uses TRBV28 and TRBJ2-5; maybe TRBD1 (6 bases). Germline V lookup: CDR1 MDHEN, CDR2 SYDVKM. Trimming removed 4 bases from V and 1 base from J, with 13 bases in between. The CDR3 extends over 15 amino acids. CDR3 sequence: CASSSGQTIQETQYF. Written as DNA, the CDR3 is TGTGCCAGCAGTTCCGGACAGACCATCCAAGAGACCCAGTACTTC.

This clonotype turned up a few times. The chain couples TRBV19 to TRBJ2-1; D is possibly TRBD1 or TRBD2 (6 bases each). V was cut by 11 bases and J by 8 bases, with 31 bases left in between. The CDR3 is made up of 17 amino acids. Germline V gives CDR1 LNHDA, CDR2 SQIVND (reference sequence). The CDR3: CAEDGGELTPFIDEQFF. In nucleotides, the CDR3 is TGTGCCGAGGACGGGGGCGAACTGACCCCTTTTATCGATGAGCAGTTCTTC.

This clonotype was counted many times. The chain is built from TRBV11-2 and TRBJ1-4, with D unresolved. V lost 0 bases and J 10 bases, leaving 9 bases between the germline ends. The CDR3 has 13 residues. Germline V gene sequence: CDR1 SGHAT, CDR2 FQNNGV. CDR3 DNA sequence: TGTGCCAGCAGCTTAGATCAGGCGGCAAAACTGTTTTTT. This gives the protein CASSLDQAAKLFF. Together with reference TRBV11-2 and TRBJ1-4, the CDR3 gives the full variable domain: EAGVAQSPRYKIIEKRQSVAFWCNPISGHATLYWYQQILGQGPKLLIQFQNNGVVDDSQLPKDRFSAERLKGVDSTLKIQPAKLEDSAVYLCASSLDQAAKLFFGSGTQLSVL.

The chain combines TRBV29-1 with TRBJ2-1; 7 bases map to TRBD2. Germline CDR1 is SQVTM and CDR2 is ANQGSEA. The V gene end was trimmed by 4 bases and the J gene end by 4 bases; junction bases not matched to a gene: 10. The CDR3 totals 15 residues. The CDR3 DNA is TGCAGCGTTGGCACCATGGGACTACCATACAATGAGCAGTTCTTC. Protein: CSVGTMGLPYNEQFF.

The chain is built from TRBV3-1 and TRBJ2-3; D might be TRBD2 (6 bases). There are 19 residues in the CDR3. Germline V gene data show CDR1 as LGHDT and CDR2 as YNNKEL (reference sequence). V shed 5 bases and J shed 1 base, with 25 bases lying between them. CDR3 nucleotide sequence: TGTGCCAGCAGCTTTGGGGCAGACGTCTGGCGGGGACGCACAGATACGCAGTATTTT. This encodes CASSFGADVWRGRTDTQYF.

In this sample, this clonotype turned up a few times. The chain couples TRBV27 to TRBJ2-7, with D perhaps matching TRBD1 (5 bases). From germline, CDR1 is MNHEY and CDR2 SMNVEV (reference sequence). V lost 5 bases and J lost 0, with 17 bases in between. This CDR3 region has 16 residues. Here the CDR3 reads CASSTSAGSSSYEQYF. As DNA, the CDR3 is TGTGCCAGCAGTACAAGCGCAGGGTCTAGCTCCTACGAGCAGTACTTC.